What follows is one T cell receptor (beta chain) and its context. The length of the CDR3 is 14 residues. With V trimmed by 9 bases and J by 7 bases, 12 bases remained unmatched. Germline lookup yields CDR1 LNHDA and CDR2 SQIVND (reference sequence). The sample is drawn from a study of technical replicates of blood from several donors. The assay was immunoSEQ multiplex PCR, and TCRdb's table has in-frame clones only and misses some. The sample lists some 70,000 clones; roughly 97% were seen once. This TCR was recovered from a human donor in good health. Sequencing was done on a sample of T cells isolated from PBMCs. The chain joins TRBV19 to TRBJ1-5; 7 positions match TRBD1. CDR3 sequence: CASYLQGMGQPQHF. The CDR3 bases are TGTGCCAGCTACCTACAGGGGATGGGGCAGCCCCAGCATTTT. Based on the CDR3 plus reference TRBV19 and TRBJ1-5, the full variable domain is DGGITQSPKYLFRKEGQNVTLSCEQNLNHDAMYWYRQDPGQGLRLIYYSQIVNDFQKGDIAEGYSVSREKKESFPLTVTSAQKNPTAFYLCASYLQGMGQPQHFGDGTRLSIL.